This T cell receptor (beta chain) is drawn from a study of T cell repertoires in cytomegalovirus infection. Notes on this clonotype: Antigen: not known.

Germline lookup yields CDR1 SGHTA and CDR2 FQGNSA. The length of the CDR3 is 14 residues. V shed 5 bases and J 9 bases; nucleotides not matched to a gene: 8. Each CDR3 protein is one row after TCRdb ran MiXCR on the reads. The sample has roughly 570,000 distinct CDR3 sequences; approximately 40% are singletons. The chain couples TRBV7-2 to TRBJ2-4, with 9 bases that match TRBD2. This sequence was found in a human donor in good health (CMV status not recorded). Some clones in this sample may be carry-over from other donors' samples. Sample: cultured PBMCs, taken from culture after CMV antigen stimulation. CDR3 nucleotide sequence: TGTGCCAGCAGCCTCTCCAGTAGCGGGAGCATTCAGTACTTC. It is translated as CASSLSSSGSIQYF.